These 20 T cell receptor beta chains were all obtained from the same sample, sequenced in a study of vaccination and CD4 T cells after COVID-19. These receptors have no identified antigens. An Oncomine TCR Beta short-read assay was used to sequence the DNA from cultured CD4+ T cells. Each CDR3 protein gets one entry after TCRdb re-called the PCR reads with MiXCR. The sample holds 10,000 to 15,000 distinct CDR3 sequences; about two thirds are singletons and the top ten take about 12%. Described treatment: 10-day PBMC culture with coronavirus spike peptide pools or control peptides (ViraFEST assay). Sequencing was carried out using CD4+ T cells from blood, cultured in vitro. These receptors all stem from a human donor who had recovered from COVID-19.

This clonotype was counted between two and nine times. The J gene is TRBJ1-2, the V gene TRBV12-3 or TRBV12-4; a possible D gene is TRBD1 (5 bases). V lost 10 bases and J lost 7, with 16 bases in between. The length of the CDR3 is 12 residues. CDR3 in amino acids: CAIARGLGGYTF. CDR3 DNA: TGTGCCATTGCCCGGGGACTTGGTGGCTACACCTTC.

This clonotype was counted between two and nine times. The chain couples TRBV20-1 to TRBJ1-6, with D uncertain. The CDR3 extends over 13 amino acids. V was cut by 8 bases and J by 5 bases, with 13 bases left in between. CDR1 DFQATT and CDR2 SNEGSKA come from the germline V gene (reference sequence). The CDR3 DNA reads TGCAGTACCGGTTTCGGGGATAATTCACCCCTCCACTTT. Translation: CSTGFGDNSPLHF.

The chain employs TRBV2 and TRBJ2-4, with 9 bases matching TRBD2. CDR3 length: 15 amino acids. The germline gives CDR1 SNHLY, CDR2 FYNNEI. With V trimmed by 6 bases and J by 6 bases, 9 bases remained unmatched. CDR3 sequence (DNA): TGTGCCAGCAGGGGGGTAGCGGGAGATGGAAACATTCAGTACTTC. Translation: CASRGVAGDGNIQYF.

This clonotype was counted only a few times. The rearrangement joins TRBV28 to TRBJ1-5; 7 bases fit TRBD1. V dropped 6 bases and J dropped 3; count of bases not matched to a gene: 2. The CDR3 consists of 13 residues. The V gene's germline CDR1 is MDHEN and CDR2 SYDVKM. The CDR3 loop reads CASRTGNNQPQHF. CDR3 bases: TGTGCCAGCAGGACAGGGAACAATCAGCCCCAGCATTTT. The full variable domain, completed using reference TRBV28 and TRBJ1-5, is DVKVTQSSRYLVKRTGEKVFLECVQDMDHENMFWYRQDPGLGLRLIYFSYDVKMKEKGDIPEGYSVSREKKERFSLILESASTNQTSMYLCASRTGNNQPQHFGDGTRLSIL.

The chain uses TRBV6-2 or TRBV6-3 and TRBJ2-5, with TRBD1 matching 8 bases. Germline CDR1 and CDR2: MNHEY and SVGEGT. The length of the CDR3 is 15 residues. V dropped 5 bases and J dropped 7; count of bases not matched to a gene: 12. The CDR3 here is CASSQHRRGQGTQYF. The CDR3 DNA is TGTGCCAGCAGTCAACACCGCAGGGGGCAGGGGACCCAGTACTTC.

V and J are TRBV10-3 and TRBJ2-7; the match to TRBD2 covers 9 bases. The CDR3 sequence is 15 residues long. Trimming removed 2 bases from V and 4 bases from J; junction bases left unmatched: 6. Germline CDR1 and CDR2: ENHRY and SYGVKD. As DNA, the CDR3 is TGTGCCATCAGTGAGCGGAGCGGGAGGAGATACGAGCAGTACTTC. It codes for CAISERSGRRYEQYF.

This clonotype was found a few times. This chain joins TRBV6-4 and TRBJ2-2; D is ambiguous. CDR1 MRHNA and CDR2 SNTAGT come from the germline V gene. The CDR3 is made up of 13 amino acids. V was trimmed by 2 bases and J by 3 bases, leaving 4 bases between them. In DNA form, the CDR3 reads TGTGCCAGCAGTGACAGGGACACCGGGGAGCTGTTTTTT. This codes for CASSDRDTGELFF.

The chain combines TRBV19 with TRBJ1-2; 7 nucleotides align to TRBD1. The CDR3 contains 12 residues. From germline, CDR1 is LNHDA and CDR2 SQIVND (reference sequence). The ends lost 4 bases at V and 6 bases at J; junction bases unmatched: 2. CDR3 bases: TGTGCCAGTAGTAGGGACAGTGATGGCTACACCTTC. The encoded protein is CASSRDSDGYTF. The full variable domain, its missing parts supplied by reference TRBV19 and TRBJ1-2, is DGGITQSPKYLFRKEGQNVTLSCEQNLNHDAMYWYRQDPGQGLRLIYYSQIVNDFQKGDIAEGYSVSREKKESFPLTVTSAQKNPTAFYLCASSRDSDGYTFGSGTRLTVV.

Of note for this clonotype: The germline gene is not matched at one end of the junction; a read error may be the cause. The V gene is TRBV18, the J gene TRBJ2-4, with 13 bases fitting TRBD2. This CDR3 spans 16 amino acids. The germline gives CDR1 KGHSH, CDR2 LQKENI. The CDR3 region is CASSQGLAGEQNIRYF. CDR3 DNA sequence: TGTGCCAGCTCACAAGGACTAGCGGGAGAGCAAAACATTCGGTACTTC.

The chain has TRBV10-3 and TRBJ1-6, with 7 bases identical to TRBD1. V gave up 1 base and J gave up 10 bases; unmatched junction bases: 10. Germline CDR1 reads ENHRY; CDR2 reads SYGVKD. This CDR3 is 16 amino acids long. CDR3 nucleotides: TGTGCCATCAGTGAGTATGGAGGGGGCGCCGACTCACCCCTCCACTTT. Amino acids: CAISEYGGGADSPLHF.

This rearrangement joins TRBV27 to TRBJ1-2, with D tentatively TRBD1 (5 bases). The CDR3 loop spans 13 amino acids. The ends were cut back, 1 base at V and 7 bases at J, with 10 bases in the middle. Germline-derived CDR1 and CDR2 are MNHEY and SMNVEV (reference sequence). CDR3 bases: TGTGCCAGCAGTTTATTGGGGGTTTTTGGCTACACCTTC. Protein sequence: CASSLLGVFGYTF.

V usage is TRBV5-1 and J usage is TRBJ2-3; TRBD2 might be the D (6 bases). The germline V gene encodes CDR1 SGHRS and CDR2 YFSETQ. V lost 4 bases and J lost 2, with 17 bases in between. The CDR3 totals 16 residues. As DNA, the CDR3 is TGCGCCAGCAGCAAGCCTGGAGGGCCCTCCACAGATACGCAGTATTTT. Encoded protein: CASSKPGGPSTDTQYF.

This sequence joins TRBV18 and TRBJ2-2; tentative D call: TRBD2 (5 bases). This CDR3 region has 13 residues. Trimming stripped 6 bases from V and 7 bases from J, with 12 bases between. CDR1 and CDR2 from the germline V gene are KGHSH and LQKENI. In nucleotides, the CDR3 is TGTGCCAGCTCGCCTGACTACGGCGGGGAGCTGTTTTTT. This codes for CASSPDYGGELFF.

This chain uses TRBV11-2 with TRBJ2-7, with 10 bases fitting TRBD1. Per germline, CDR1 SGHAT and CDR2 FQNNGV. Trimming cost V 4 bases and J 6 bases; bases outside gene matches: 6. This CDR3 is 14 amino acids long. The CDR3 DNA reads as TGTGCCAGCAGCTCCTCCGGGACAGGGGTCGAGCAGTACTTC. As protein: CASSSSGTGVEQYF.

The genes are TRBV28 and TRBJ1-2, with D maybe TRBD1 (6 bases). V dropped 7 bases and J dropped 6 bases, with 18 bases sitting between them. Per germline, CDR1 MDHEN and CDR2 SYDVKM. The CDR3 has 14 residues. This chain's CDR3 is CASTSPRRGHGYTF. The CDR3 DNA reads TGTGCCAGCACCTCCCCCCGCAGGGGACATGGCTACACCTTC.

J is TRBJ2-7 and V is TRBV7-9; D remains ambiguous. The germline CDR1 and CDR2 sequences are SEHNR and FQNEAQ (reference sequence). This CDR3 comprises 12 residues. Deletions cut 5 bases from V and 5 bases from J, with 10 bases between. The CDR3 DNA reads TGTGCCAGCAGCCCATCCGTCAACGAGCAGTACTTC. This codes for CASSPSVNEQYF.

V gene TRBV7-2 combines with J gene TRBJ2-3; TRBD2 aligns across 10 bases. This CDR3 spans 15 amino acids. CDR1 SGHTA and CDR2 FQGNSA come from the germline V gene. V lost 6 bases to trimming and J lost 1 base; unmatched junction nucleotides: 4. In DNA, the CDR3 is TGTGCCAGCAGGCATAGCGGGAGGCGCACAGATACGCAGTATTTT. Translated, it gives CASRHSGRRTDTQYF.

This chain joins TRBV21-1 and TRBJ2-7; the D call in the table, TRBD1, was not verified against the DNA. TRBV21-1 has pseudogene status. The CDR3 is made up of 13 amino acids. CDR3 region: CASSARDTYEQYF. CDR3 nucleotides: TGTGCCAGCAGCGCCCGGGACACCTACGAGCAGTACTTC.

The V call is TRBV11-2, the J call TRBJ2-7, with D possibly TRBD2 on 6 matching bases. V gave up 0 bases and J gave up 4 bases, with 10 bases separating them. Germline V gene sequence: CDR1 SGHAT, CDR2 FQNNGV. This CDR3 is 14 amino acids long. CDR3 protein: CASSLDGGEYEQYF. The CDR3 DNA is TGTGCCAGCAGCTTAGACGGGGGAGAATACGAGCAGTACTTC.

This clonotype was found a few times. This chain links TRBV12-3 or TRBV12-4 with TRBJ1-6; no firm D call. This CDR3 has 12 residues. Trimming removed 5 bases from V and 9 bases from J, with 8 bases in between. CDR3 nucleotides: TGTGCCAGCAGTCCGGATATTTCACCCCTCCACTTT. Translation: CASSPDISPLHF.